A selection of T cell receptor beta chains follows, all from one sample in a study of vaccination and CD4 T cells after COVID-19. These receptors are not linked to any known antigen. TCRdb reprocessed the PCR reads with MiXCR, giving one entry per CDR3 protein. The sample shows roughly 16,000 distinct CDR3 sequences, about 83% of them seen only once. Sample: CD4+ T cells from blood, cultured in vitro, taken after SARS-CoV-2 vaccination. The receptors derive from a human donor who received a COVID-19 vaccine. Each CDR3 is given with its conserved first and last residue. The D gene is left open where the match is weak. Some rows have no size entry. The others give once, few or many, or a class for an expanded clone.

>TRBV7-8|NA|NA|TRBJ1-1|16
CASSLVGASSGTEAFF
TGTGCCAGCAGCTTAGTGGGGGCGAGTTCGGGCACTGAAGCTTTCTTT
>TRBV20-1|NA|once|TRBJ1-1|15
CSARAHRGAGDEAFF
TGCAGTGCTAGAGCACATCGCGGGGCAGGCGACGAAGCTTTCTTT
>TRBV6-1|TRBD1|once|TRBJ1-1|14
CASRPSGTGNEAFF
TGTGCCAGCAGACCTTCCGGGACAGGGAATGAAGCTTTCTTT
>TRBV2|TRBD1|NA|TRBJ1-1|13
CASNHRGNTEAFF
TGTGCCAGCAATCACAGGGGGAACACTGAAGCTTTCTTT
>TRBV25-1|NA|NA|TRBJ1-2|14
CASSALTAVYGYTF
TGTGCCAGCAGTGCCCTGACGGCAGTCTATGGCTACACCTTC
>TRBV19|TRBD1|NA|TRBJ1-5|15
CASSIRQGRNQPQHF
TGTGCCAGTAGTATTAGACAGGGGAGGAATCAGCCCCAGCATTTT
>TRBV20-1|NA|NA|TRBJ1-1|13
CSARGSARTEAFF
TGCAGTGCTAGAGGGTCAGCACGCACTGAAGCTTTCTTT
>TRBV30|TRBD1|NA|TRBJ1-6|13
CALGTGSRSPLHF
TGTGCCCTAGGGACAGGCTCTCGGTCACCCCTCCACTTT
>TRBV20-1|NA|few|TRBJ1-5|14
CSARGDISNQPQHF
TGCAGTGCTAGAGGGGACATTAGCAATCAGCCCCAGCATTTT
>TRBV20-1|NA|once|TRBJ1-1|18
CSASRIRPRTRPNTEAFF
TGCAGTGCTAGTCGGATCCGACCAAGGACCCGGCCGAACACTGAAGCTTTCTTT
>TRBV2|NA|NA|TRBJ1-2|12
CASRDSLYGYTF
TGTGCCAGCAGAGACAGCCTCTATGGCTACACCTTC
>TRBV12-3/TRBV12-4|NA|NA|TRBJ2-3|14
CASSLGFSTDTQYF
TGTGCCAGCAGTTTGGGCTTTAGCACAGATACGCAGTATTTT
>TRBV20-1|TRBD1|NA|TRBJ1-4|14
CSAFSGTGNEKLFF
TGCAGTGCATTCTCCGGGACAGGGAATGAAAAACTATTTTTT
>TRBV19|TRBD2|NA|TRBJ2-2|15
CASSLSGGNTGELFF
TGTGCCAGTAGCCTAAGCGGGGGGAACACCGGGGAGCTGTTTTTT
>TRBV20-1|NA|NA|TRBJ1-2|13
CSARVGTAYGYTF
TGCAGTGCTAGAGTCGGGACGGCCTATGGCTACACCTTC
>TRBV20-1|TRBD1|few|TRBJ1-3|13
CSARVTGGHTIYF
TGCAGTGCTAGAGTGACAGGGGGACACACCATATATTTT
>TRBV25-1|NA|NA|TRBJ1-1|13
CASSVLPNTEAFF
TGTGCCAGCAGTGTACTTCCGAACACTGAAGCTTTCTTT
>TRBV21-1|NA|few|TRBJ1-1|16
CASSCRDREGNTEAFF
TGTGCCAGCAGCTGCCGGGACAGGGAGGGTAACACTGAAGCTTTCTTT
>TRBV25-1|TRBD1|NA|TRBJ1-1|14
CASSDRGGNTEAFF
TGTGCCAGCAGTGACAGGGGGGGGAATACTGAAGCTTTCTTT
>TRBV2|TRBD1|few|TRBJ1-4|15
CASSGARGLGEKLFF
TGTGCCAGCAGCGGGGCCAGGGGGCTCGGTGAAAAACTGTTTTTT
>TRBV24-1|NA|NA|TRBJ1-2|13
CATSARRNYGYTF
TGTGCCACCAGTGCACGGAGAAACTATGGCTACACCTTC
>TRBV20-1|NA|NA|TRBJ2-1|14
CSARRSGADFEQFF
TGCAGTGCTAGGAGGTCCGGGGCCGACTTTGAGCAGTTCTTC
>TRBV7-9|NA|NA|TRBJ1-1|15
CASSLVWGINTEAFF
TGTGCCAGCAGCTTAGTGTGGGGGATTAACACTGAAGCTTTCTTT
>TRBV7-9|TRBD1|few|TRBJ1-2|13
CASSRGTDYGYTF
TGTGCCAGCAGCCGTGGGACAGACTATGGCTACACCTTC
>TRBV6-1|NA|NA|TRBJ1-2|14
CASSETPLNYGYTF
TGTGCCAGCAGTGAGACCCCCCTAAACTATGGCTACACCTTC
>TRBV5-1|NA|NA|TRBJ1-1|14
CASSFTSSNTEAFF
TGCGCCAGCAGCTTTACATCGAGCAACACTGAAGCTTTCTTT
>TRBV24-1|TRBD2|NA|TRBJ2-2|17
CATSDSGLAGWPGELFF
TGTGCCACCAGTGATTCGGGACTAGCGGGGTGGCCCGGGGAGCTGTTTTTT
>TRBV20-1|TRBD1|few|TRBJ1-2|13
CSAQQTGIYGYTF
TGCAGTGCCCAACAGACAGGGATCTATGGCTACACCTTC
>TRBV27|TRBD2|NA|TRBJ2-5|14
CASSFDGGWETQYF
TGTGCCAGCAGTTTCGACGGGGGGTGGGAGACCCAGTACTTC
>TRBV6-1|NA|NA|TRBJ1-1|12
CASSAPGTEAFF
TGTGCCAGCAGCGCTCCGGGCACTGAAGCTTTCTTT
>TRBV6-2/TRBV6-3|NA|NA|TRBJ1-3|15
CASSSGASSGNTIYF
TGTGCCAGCAGTTCGGGGGCCAGCTCTGGAAACACCATATATTTT
>TRBV27|TRBD1|NA|TRBJ1-1|16
CASSLRGQVTGTEAFF
TGTGCCAGCAGTTTACGGGGACAGGTCACCGGCACTGAAGCTTTCTTT
>TRBV7-2|NA|NA|TRBJ2-7|13
CASSLESSYEQYF
TGTGCCAGCAGCTTAGAGAGCTCCTACGAGCAGTACTTC
>TRBV10-3|NA|few|TRBJ1-3|13
CATSASSGNTIYF
TGTGCCACCAGCGCCAGCTCTGGAAACACCATATATTTT
>TRBV30|TRBD1|NA|TRBJ1-1|12
CAGGQEYTEAFF
TGTGCCGGGGGACAGGAGTACACTGAAGCTTTCTTT
>TRBV2|NA|NA|TRBJ1-1|13
CASSAEQGAEAFF
TGTGCCAGCAGTGCGGAACAGGGCGCTGAAGCTTTCTTT
>TRBV30|NA|NA|TRBJ2-7|14
CAWSWGRGTYEQYF
TGTGCCTGGAGTTGGGGCAGGGGAACCTACGAGCAGTACTTC